This is a list of T cell receptor beta chains from one sample in a study of T-cell memory formation after mild COVID-19. TCRdb reanalysed the 5' RACE reads using MiXCR and keeps one entry per CDR3 protein. The data contain 190,000 or so distinct CDR3 sequences, 20% to 25% of them seen just once; the ten biggest clones take up roughly 23%. The source material was PBMCs or a T cell subset sorted from them (not recorded which). The source is an adult woman who had mild COVID-19 (a few samples of this study predate the infection). Cell type and time point are not known. CDR3s include the opening cysteine and the closing phenylalanine or tryptophan. A D gene is named only where the DNA matches it firmly. Part of the rows lack a size; the others show once, few, many or a class for expanded clones.

V,D,size,J,CDR3,DNA
TRBV12-3/TRBV12-4,TRBD1,NA,TRBJ2-5,CASKTGQDEGETQYF,TGTGCCAGCAAGACAGGACAGGACGAGGGAGAGACCCAGTACTTC
TRBV5-5,NA,few,TRBJ1-1,CASKNSPNTEAFF,TGTGCCAGCAAGAACTCCCCGAACACTGAAGCTTTCTTT
TRBV7-9,TRBD2,NA,TRBJ2-7,CASSLPPGLAATYEQYF,TGTGCCAGCAGCCTGCCCCCGGGACTAGCTGCAACGTACGAGCAGTACTTC
TRBV7-9,TRBD1,many,TRBJ2-7,CASRGQGSYEQYF,TGTGCCAGCAGGGGACAGGGATCCTACGAGCAGTACTTC
TRBV5-6,NA,NA,TRBJ2-2,CASSLVGSNTGELFF,TGTGCCAGCAGCTTGGTCGGGTCGAACACCGGGGAGCTGTTTTTT
TRBV4-1,TRBD1,many,TRBJ2-1,CASSQGRGQGYNEQFF,TGCGCCAGCAGCCAAGGTCGGGGACAGGGGTACAATGAGCAGTTCTTC
TRBV12-3/TRBV12-4,NA,few,TRBJ1-5,CASSLWGQPQHF,TGTGCCAGCAGTTTATGGGGTCAGCCCCAGCATTTT
TRBV27,NA,few,TRBJ1-2,CATFSTGSVLANGYTF,TGTGCCACCTTTTCTACAGGGTCGGTTTTGGCTAATGGCTACACCTTC
TRBV7-9,NA,NA,TRBJ2-1,CASSLGGLGDNEQFF,TGTGCCAGCAGCTTAGGAGGGCTAGGGGACAATGAGCAGTTCTTC
TRBV6-5,TRBD1,many,TRBJ1-1,CASSTTGGGTEAFF,TGTGCCAGCAGTACGACAGGGGGAGGGACTGAAGCTTTCTTT
TRBV7-6,NA,few,TRBJ2-1,CASSLTAGGYNEQFF,TGTGCCAGCAGCTTAACAGCGGGTGGCTACAATGAGCAGTTCTTC
TRBV4-1,NA,few,TRBJ2-3,CASSPDSPTDTQYF,TGCGCCAGCAGCCCGGACAGCCCCACAGATACGCAGTATTTT
TRBV7-3,TRBD2,few,TRBJ2-3,CASSAPSLAGTDTQYF,TGTGCCAGCAGCGCCCCCAGCCTAGCGGGCACAGATACGCAGTATTTT